The clone carrying this T cell receptor (beta chain) has a count of ten or more. Antigen specificity is unknown. The data were taken from a study of post-analysis software for immune sequencing data. Whole-study results and caveats: In patients, TRBV5-6, TRBV5-1 and TRBV20-1 belonged to roughly five TRBV segments found more frequently than in controls.

TCR beta cDNA libraries had unique molecular identifiers. TCRdb re-called the PCR reads through MiXCR, storing one row per CDR3 protein. In the table there are 250,000 to 300,000 distinct CDR3 sequences, about 40% of which are singletons. CDR1 and CDR2 from the germline V gene are SQVTM and ANQGSEA. The CDR3 totals 14 residues. V lost 6 bases to trimming and J lost 8 bases, with 20 bases between them. The receptor comes from a girl between 5 and 17 years old with multiple sclerosis. V and J are TRBV29-1 and TRBJ2-4; TRBD1 is a possible D gene (6 bases). The material sequenced was blood. The CDR3 loop reads CSVAKTGISDIQYF. The CDR3 coding sequence is TGCAGCGTAGCAAAAACAGGGATTTCGGACATTCAGTACTTC.